One and the same sample provided the 29 T cell receptor beta chains below, sequenced in a study of T-cell reconstitution after alpha-beta-depleted transplantation in children. A library of TCRbeta sequences, prepared with unique molecular identifiers, was generated. TCRdb called the PCR reads again in MiXCR, with one record for every CDR3 protein. The sample carries hundreds of thousands of distinct CDR3 sequences, 10% to 15% recorded once. Sequencing used PBMCs, mostly from graft donor cells, obtained 360 days after TCRalphabeta/CD19-depleted stem cell transplant. Receptors originate from a male patient under 18 who had a stem cell transplant for acute myeloid leukemia, so the T cells may come from the graft donor.

This clonotype was seen just once. The gene calls are TRBV18 and TRBJ1-1; 7 positions match TRBD1. From germline, CDR1 is KGHSH and CDR2 LQKENI. The CDR3 is 13 amino acids. With V trimmed by 5 bases and J by 3 bases, 3 bases remained unmatched. Here the CDR3 DNA reads TGTGCCAGCTCAGCAACAGGGGACACTGAAGCTTTCTTT. As protein: CASSATGDTEAFF.

The rearrangement links TRBV29-1 to TRBJ1-4; D uncertain. V lost 4 bases and J lost 5, with 11 bases in between. The CDR3 runs 13 residues. Per germline, CDR1 SQVTM and CDR2 ANQGSEA. This CDR3 reads CSVADWRNEKLFF. The CDR3 DNA sequence: TGCAGCGTTGCGGACTGGAGGAATGAAAAACTGTTTTTT.

This clonotype came up many times. This sequence joins TRBV5-1 and TRBJ2-5, with no clear D. Trimming shortened V by 1 base and J by 1 base, and 5 bases separated the two germline ends. Germline values: CDR1 SGHRS, CDR2 YFSETQ. The CDR3 has 13 amino acids. The CDR3 is CASSLTTQETQYF. In DNA form, the CDR3 reads TGCGCCAGCAGCTTGACTACCCAAGAGACCCAGTACTTC.

This rearrangement joins TRBV4-3 to TRBJ2-7; 13 bases are shared with TRBD2. The CDR3 covers 15 residues. V dropped 3 bases and J dropped 4; count of bases not matched to a gene: 3. From germline, CDR1 is LGHNA and CDR2 YSLEER. DNA of the CDR3: TGCGCCAGCAGCCAGGGACTAGCGGGACATTACGAGCAGTACTTC. Translated: CASSQGLAGHYEQYF.

This clonotype was counted only a few times. The chain employs TRBV24-1 and TRBJ2-1; 10 bases line up with TRBD2. This CDR3 is 15 amino acids long. Per the germline V gene, CDR1 is KGHDR and CDR2 is SFDVKD. V dropped 7 bases and J dropped 7; count of bases not matched to a gene: 9. The CDR3 nucleotides read TGTGCCACCAGGCCGGCTAGCGGGAGTACGAATGAGCAGTTCTTC. Its translation: CATRPASGSTNEQFF.

Worth noting for this clonotype: One junction end does not reproduce the germline sequence, and a read error may be involved. This chain links TRBV7-2 with TRBJ2-5; a weak D match, TRBD2 (6 bases). CDR3 length: 14 residues. CDR1 is SGHTA and CDR2 is FQGNSA in the germline V gene. The CDR3 bases are TGTGCCAGCAGCCTAGCGATTCTGCAAGAGACCCAGTACTTC. Protein: CASSLAILQETQYF.

The chain uses TRBV4-3 and TRBJ2-7; 14 bases align to TRBD2. J gave up 2 bases and V 3 bases, and 6 bases lay outside the gene matches. Germline CDR1 and CDR2: LGHNA and YSLEER. This CDR3 comprises 17 residues. CDR3 bases: TGCGCCAGCAGCCATGGGACTAGCGGGAGTCAACCCTACGAGCAGTACTTC. Its protein product is CASSHGTSGSQPYEQYF.

This clonotype was observed a few times. The V gene is TRBV9, the J gene TRBJ2-5, with a tentative D call TRBD2 (6 bases). Germline V gene data show CDR1 as SGDLS and CDR2 as YYNGEE. The V and J ends lost 0 bases and 3 bases respectively, with 9 bases between them. The CDR3 sequence is 14 residues long. CDR3 bases: TGTGCCAGCAGCGTAGGGCTAGCGAAAGAGACCCAGTACTTC. Protein product: CASSVGLAKETQYF.

Ten or more counts support this clonotype. The V and J genes are TRBV5-1 and TRBJ2-1, with D uncertain. The CDR3 loop spans 14 amino acids. Germline CDR1 is SGHRS and CDR2 is YFSETQ. Trimming took 2 bases from V and 6 from J, leaving 12 bases between them. Here the CDR3 DNA reads TGCGCCAGCAGCTTTCGTTTTTTCGTCAATGAGCAGTTCTTC. This sequence encodes CASSFRFFVNEQFF.

The rearrangement joins TRBV6-2 or TRBV6-3 to TRBJ2-7; perhaps TRBD2 as D (6 bases). Trimming cost V 6 bases and J 12 bases, with 27 bases left between them. In germline, CDR1 is MNHEY, CDR2 SVGEGT. This CDR3 comprises 15 residues. In DNA, the CDR3 is TGTGCCAGCAGCGCCCCATCGGGGGATACCCTCAATAGGTACTTC. This gives the protein CASSAPSGDTLNRYF.

In this sample, this clonotype turned up a few times. CDR3 amino acids: CASSPHRQGQETQYF. The CDR3, as DNA: TGTGCCAGCAGTCCCCACCGTCAGGGCCAAGAGACCCAGTACTTC. The chain couples TRBV28 to TRBJ2-5, with D possibly TRBD1 on 5 matching bases. This CDR3 has 15 residues. Germline V CDR1 and CDR2: MDHEN, SYDVKM. V shed 5 bases and J shed 1 base, with 14 bases lying between them. The entire variable domain, with the rest obtained from reference TRBV28 and TRBJ2-5, is as follows: DVKVTQSSRYLVKRTGEKVFLECVQDMDHENMFWYRQDPGLGLRLIYFSYDVKMKEKGDIPEGYSVSREKKERFSLILESASTNQTSMYLCASSPHRQGQETQYFGPGTRLLVL.

In its sample, this clonotype was seen many times. The rearrangement joins TRBV29-1 to TRBJ2-2; 10 bases line up with TRBD2. From germline, CDR1 is SQVTM and CDR2 ANQGSEA. This CDR3 has 13 residues. J lost 4 bases, V lost 5 bases, and 1 base had no gene match. CDR3 sequence reads: CSVRTSGTGELFF. DNA for the CDR3: TGCAGCGTTCGGACTAGCGGCACCGGGGAGCTGTTTTTT.

There are a few counts of this clonotype. The V call is TRBV15, the J call TRBJ1-5; no clear D. The length of the CDR3 is 11 residues. Germline CDR1 reads LNHNV; CDR2 reads YYDKDF (reference sequence). Trimming removed 3 bases from V and 5 bases from J, with 2 bases in between. The CDR3 sequence is CATSSYQPQHF. The CDR3 nucleotides read TGTGCCACCAGCAGCTATCAGCCCCAGCATTTT.

With regard to this clonotype: The junction and the germline gene differ at one end; a read error may be behind it. V usage is TRBV4-3 and J usage is TRBJ2-2, with 11 positions matching TRBD1. CDR3 length: 15 residues. CDR1 is LGHNA and CDR2 is YSLEER in the germline V gene. CDR3 bases: TGCGCCAGCACCCAAGGACAGGGGGCCACCGGGGAGCTGTTTTTT. This translates into CASTQGQGATGELFF.

The chain combines TRBV29-1 with TRBJ2-1; 7 positions match TRBD1. CDR3 length: 13 residues. In germline, CDR1 is SQVTM, CDR2 ANQGSEA. With V trimmed by 4 bases and J by 9 bases, 9 bases remained unmatched. CDR3 residues: CSVADRARGEQFF. DNA of the CDR3: TGCAGCGTTGCTGACAGGGCGAGAGGTGAGCAGTTCTTC.

This clonotype was detected a few times. The genes are TRBV11-2 and TRBJ2-1, with 10 bases fitting TRBD2. Germline lookup yields CDR1 SGHAT and CDR2 FQNNGV. CDR3 size: 15 residues. V lost 1 base and J lost 7; bases outside the gene matches: 4. CDR3 DNA: TGTGCCAGCAGCTTAGGCCCTAGCGGGAGTAATGAGCAGTTCTTC. This translates into CASSLGPSGSNEQFF.

The chain couples TRBV7-9 to TRBJ2-1; D possibly corresponds to TRBD1 (5 bases). In germline, CDR1 is SEHNR, CDR2 FQNEAQ (reference sequence). Between the trimmed V and J ends, which lost 1 base and 4 bases, there was a span of 11 bases. The CDR3 has 15 residues. For the CDR3, the DNA is TGTGCCAGCAGCTTAGGGGGCCCCCTTTACAATGAGCAGTTCTTC. The encoded protein is CASSLGGPLYNEQFF.

This clonotype was found a few times. The rearrangement joins TRBV28 to TRBJ2-7; D is uncertain. CDR1 is MDHEN, CDR2 SYDVKM, per germline. The V end was cut by 9 bases, the J end by 7 bases, with 13 bases between. This CDR3 region has 11 residues. The CDR3 DNA is TGTGCCAGTATGACTCCCTTTGAGCAGTACTTC. Protein: CASMTPFEQYF.

This sequence joins TRBV29-1 and TRBJ2-7; D gene ambiguous. V lost 7 bases, J lost 0 bases, and 13 bases lay in between. This CDR3 is built from 13 residues. Germline assignment: CDR1 SQVTM and CDR2 ANQGSEA. CDR3 DNA: TGCAGCGCGACCGCCGGGCTCTCCTACGAGCAGTACTTC. Translated, it gives CSATAGLSYEQYF.

This clonotype was counted a few times. The V gene is TRBV10-3, the J gene TRBJ2-6; no firm D call. V was clipped by 0 bases and J by 0 bases, with 9 bases between them. The CDR3 has 17 amino acids. The germline gives CDR1 ENHRY, CDR2 SYGVKD. CDR3 nucleotides: TGTGCCATCAGTGAGTCGGAAAGGAGCTCTGGGGCCAACGTCCTGACTTTC. Translating it yields CAISESERSSGANVLTF.

The CDR3 DNA sequence: TGTGCCAGCAGCTTAGATCGCGGACTAGCGGTATACGAGCAGTACTTC. Encoded protein: CASSLDRGLAVYEQYF. The chain joins TRBV7-9 to TRBJ2-7; 10 nucleotides agree with TRBD2. With 1 base clipped from V and 4 bases from J, the junction kept 7 bases outside the gene matches. The V gene's germline CDR1 is SEHNR and CDR2 FQNEAQ (reference sequence). The CDR3 runs 16 residues.

This clonotype has only one observation. This likely traces to a read error, being one base from a far larger clone. The chain employs TRBV5-1 and TRBJ2-2; D gene uncertain. Deletions cut 4 bases from V and 2 bases from J, with 9 bases between. This CDR3 has 14 amino acids. CDR1 is SGHRS, CDR2 YFSETQ, per germline. The CDR3 protein is CASSPVLNTGELFF. As DNA, the CDR3 is TGCGCCAGCAGCCCAGTACTCAACACCGGGGAGCTGTTTTTT.

This clonotype was counted many times. The chain uses TRBV12-3 or TRBV12-4 and TRBJ2-2; 9 bases line up with TRBD1. The CDR3 has 20 amino acids. Trimming at V came to 5 bases and at J to 6 bases, leaving 22 bases not matched to a gene. CDR3 loop: CASSPRDREAWRVNSGELFF. In nucleotides, the CDR3 is TGTGCCAGCAGTCCGCGGGACAGGGAGGCTTGGAGGGTCAATTCCGGGGAGCTGTTTTTT.

This chain connects TRBV7-2 to TRBJ2-5, with no clear D. Germline assignment: CDR1 SGHTA and CDR2 FQGNSA. V was trimmed by 4 bases and J by 1 base, leaving 10 bases between them. The CDR3 loop spans 14 amino acids. In nucleotides, the CDR3 is TGTGCCAGCAGCTCGGGCTACCCCCAAGAGACCCAGTACTTC. Amino acid sequence: CASSSGYPQETQYF.

There are a few counts of this clonotype. The chain carries TRBV12-3 or TRBV12-4 and TRBJ1-3; TRBD1 is a possible D gene (5 bases). V was shortened by 5 bases and J by 0 bases, with 11 bases between the two germline ends. The CDR3 extends over 15 amino acids. CDR3 protein: CASSQGRNSGNTIYF. The CDR3 nucleotides are TGTGCCAGCAGTCAGGGACGGAACTCTGGAAACACCATATATTTT.

V gene TRBV7-3 combines with J gene TRBJ2-1; no reliable D call. Trimming removed 1 base from V and 8 bases from J, with 9 bases in between. Germline CDR1 reads SGHTA; CDR2 reads FQGTGA. The CDR3 loop spans 13 amino acids. The CDR3 nucleotides read TGTGCCAGCAGCTTAATAGGGTGGGATGAGCAGTTCTTC. Protein product: CASSLIGWDEQFF.

This clonotype was observed at least ten times. The chain uses TRBV27 and TRBJ2-3; no clear D. Germline V CDR1 and CDR2: MNHEY, SMNVEV (reference sequence). Trimming left V 5 bases short and J 2 bases short, with 17 bases between. This CDR3 is 16 amino acids long. The CDR3 spells CASSPQVSWVTDTQYF. The CDR3 region has the DNA TGTGCCAGCAGTCCGCAGGTTTCCTGGGTCACAGATACGCAGTATTTT.

This chain connects TRBV2 to TRBJ2-5; 9 nucleotides line up with TRBD1. J was trimmed by 1 base and V by 4 bases; bases with no gene match: 4. Germline V CDR1 and CDR2: SNHLY, FYNNEI. The CDR3 consists of 15 residues. CDR3 sequence: CASSGTGVSQETQYF. DNA for the CDR3: TGTGCCAGCAGTGGGACAGGGGTGTCCCAAGAGACCCAGTACTTC. The entire variable domain, with the rest obtained from reference TRBV2 and TRBJ2-5, is as follows: EPEVTQTPSHQVTQMGQEVILRCVPISNHLYFYWYRQILGQKVEFLVSFYNNEISEKSEIFDDQFSVERPDGSNFTLKIRSTKLEDSAMYFCASSGTGVSQETQYFGPGTRLLVL.

This clonotype was observed at least ten times. The chain combines TRBV9 with TRBJ2-7; 7 nucleotides agree with TRBD1. The CDR3 consists of 14 residues. Germline V gene lookup returns CDR1 SGDLS and CDR2 YYNGEE. V was pared by 0 bases and J by 0 bases, with 0 bases of the junction left unmatched. The DNA for the CDR3 is TGTGCCAGCAGCGTAGAGGGGGCCTCCTACGAGCAGTACTTC. Its translation is CASSVEGASYEQYF.